The rows below give T cell receptor beta chains drawn from one sample of a study of blood T cell repertoires in COVID-19. Sequencing used immunoSEQ multiplex PCR; TCRdb keeps in-frame clones, though not all of them. The sample has a few hundred thousand clones; 86% are singletons. The sample consisted of peripheral blood. The receptor source for this set is a woman in her 50s with acute or convalescent COVID-19. Both conserved end residues are part of each CDR3. The D gene is left open where the match is weak. The listing skips clone size in some rows; elsewhere it reads once, few, many or a size class.

j_call v_call d_call clone_size cdr3_aa cdr3_nt
TRBJ1-3 TRBV9 TRBD1 - CASSAGQGAGNTIYF TGTGCCAGCAGCGCGGGACAGGGGGCTGGAAACACCATATATTTT
TRBJ2-7 TRBV13 - - CASSPTGGDYSYEQYF TGTGCCAGCAGCCCTACAGGGGGGGACTACTCCTACGAGCAGTACTTC
TRBJ1-1 TRBV5-5 - - CASSLVPGVINTEAFF TGTGCCAGCAGCTTGGTCCCCGGGGTAATAAACACTGAAGCTTTCTTT
TRBJ2-1 TRBV2 - - CASKTSRDNEQFF TGTGCCAGCAAGACTAGTAGGGACAATGAGCAGTTCTTC
TRBJ2-7 TRBV21-1 - - CASSARDRGLDEYF TGTGCCAGCAGCGCGCGGGACAGGGGTCTTGACGAGTACTTC
TRBJ2-1 TRBV9 TRBD2 - CASRGTSGRGRNEQFF TGTGCCAGCAGAGGGACTAGCGGGAGGGGTAGGAATGAGCAGTTCTTC
TRBJ2-1 TRBV9 - few CASSVISGNNEQFF TGTGCCAGCAGCGTAATTAGCGGCAACAATGAGCAGTTCTTC
TRBJ1-1 TRBV28 - - CASNFIGVATEAFF TGTGCCAGCAATTTCATCGGAGTTGCCACTGAAGCTTTCTTT
TRBJ2-5 TRBV24-1 - - CATSDLPGLETQYF TGTGCCACCAGTGATTTACCGGGTTTGGAGACCCAGTACTTC
TRBJ2-7 TRBV10-3 TRBD2 - CAISSPSLAESYEQYF TGTGCCATCAGTTCCCCGTCTCTAGCGGAGTCCTACGAGCAGTACTTC
TRBJ1-5 TRBV30 - few CAWKVSAGPQHF TGTGCCTGGAAGGTCAGCGCGGGGCCCCAGCATTTT
TRBJ2-7 TRBV7-2 TRBD2 - CASSINGGSSYEQYF TGTGCCAGCAGCATAAACGGCGGGAGCTCCTACGAGCAGTACTTC
TRBJ2-7 TRBV7-2 - - CASSLASLYEQYF TGTGCCAGCAGCTTAGCGAGCCTTTACGAGCAGTACTTC
TRBJ2-7 TRBV10-3 TRBD1 - CAISRDRGEHEQYF TGTGCCATCAGTCGAGACAGGGGCGAACACGAGCAGTACTTC
TRBJ2-3 TRBV30 TRBD1 - CAWSVTRGQVDF TGTGCCTGGAGTGTAACCCGGGGACAGGTTGATTTT
TRBJ2-1 TRBV19 TRBD2 - CASSQSSGRGYNEQFF TGTGCCAGTAGCCAATCTAGCGGGAGAGGCTACAATGAGCAGTTCTTC
TRBJ2-3 TRBV9 - - CASSVGALGSTDTQYF TGTGCCAGCAGCGTAGGGGCTTTAGGAAGCACAGATACGCAGTATTTT
TRBJ2-7 TRBV18 - - CASLLSAADYEQYF TGTGCCAGCTTACTATCCGCCGCGGACTACGAGCAGTACTTC
TRBJ2-5 TRBV7-3 - - CASSLSRGQETQYF TGTGCCAGCAGCTTATCCAGGGGCCAAGAGACCCAGTACTTC
TRBJ2-2 TRBV4-1 TRBD2 - CASSRNSGLTNTGELFF TGCGCCAGCAGCCGAAATAGCGGGCTTACGAACACCGGGGAGCTGTTTTTT
TRBJ1-6 TRBV6-1 TRBD1 - CASSEWTGFSYNSPLHF TGTGCCAGCAGTGAATGGACAGGGTTTTCCTATAATTCACCCCTCCACTTT
TRBJ1-4 TRBV19 TRBD1 - CASSPPGQEGGKLFF TGTGCCAGTAGTCCACCGGGACAGGAAGGGGGAAAACTGTTTTTT
TRBJ2-6 TRBV10-3 TRBD2 - CAISESGREGQFSGANVLTF TGTGCCATCAGTGAGTCGGGGCGGGAGGGCCAATTCTCTGGGGCCAACGTCCTGACTTTC
TRBJ2-1 TRBV5-1 TRBD2 - CASSGYTSGRENEQFF TGCGCCAGCAGCGGGTATACTAGCGGGAGGGAAAATGAGCAGTTCTTC
TRBJ2-7 TRBV7-2 - - CASSFAQGGYEQYF TGTGCCAGCAGCTTCGCCCAGGGTGGGTACGAGCAGTACTTC
TRBJ1-1 TRBV5-1 TRBD1 few CASSPSQQGSTEAFF TGCGCCAGCAGCCCATCTCAACAGGGGTCCACTGAAGCTTTCTTT
TRBJ2-7 TRBV2 - once CASSVGRLNEQYF TGTGCCAGCAGTGTGGGCAGATTGAACGAGCAGTACTTC
TRBJ2-3 TRBV3-1/TRBV3-2 TRBD2 - CASSQDLSGVFTDTQYF TGTGCCAGCAGCCAAGATCTAAGCGGGGTCTTCACAGATACGCAGTATTTT
TRBJ1-4 TRBV5-8 TRBD1 - CASSSAGGKGNEKLFF TGTGCCAGCAGCTCGGCAGGGGGAAAGGGTAATGAAAAACTGTTTTTT
TRBJ2-1 TRBV7-3 - once CASSLTAGHNEQFF TGTGCCAGCAGCTTAACGGCGGGCCACAATGAGCAGTTCTTC
TRBJ2-7 TRBV28 TRBD1 - CASSSQGTAMATYEQYF TGTGCCAGCAGTTCACAAGGGACAGCCATGGCCACCTACGAGCAGTACTTC
TRBJ1-2 TRBV28 TRBD1 - CASSSLGQGRGYTF TGTGCCAGCAGTTCTTTGGGACAGGGACGGGGCTACACCTTC
TRBJ1-1 TRBV5-1 - - CASSLASPPGRTEAFF TGCGCCAGCAGCTTGGCCAGCCCGCCGGGTCGCACTGAAGCTTTCTTT
TRBJ2-1 TRBV5-8 - - CASSLGVSVYNEQFF TGTGCCAGCAGCTTAGGGGTATCGGTTTACAATGAGCAGTTCTTC
TRBJ2-7 TRBV9 TRBD2 - CASSVGLHAYEQYF TGTGCCAGCAGCGTGGGACTACACGCCTACGAGCAGTACTTC
TRBJ2-1 TRBV15 TRBD1 - CATSGPGQSNEQFF TGTGCCACCAGCGGTCCGGGACAGAGCAATGAGCAGTTCTTC
TRBJ2-5 TRBV6-5 TRBD1 - CASIPPTGGGETQYF TGTGCCAGCATTCCCCCAACAGGGGGCGGAGAGACCCAGTACTTC
TRBJ1-4 TRBV28 - - CASTWETGNNEKLFF TGTGCCAGCACTTGGGAGACAGGCAATAATGAAAAACTGTTTTTT
TRBJ1-1 TRBV5-5 - - CASSFYRWNTEAFF TGTGCCAGCAGCTTCTACAGGTGGAACACTGAAGCTTTCTTT
TRBJ2-5 TRBV2 - - CASSEDSWEHHQETQYF TGTGCCAGCAGTGAAGATTCATGGGAGCACCACCAAGAGACCCAGTACTTC
TRBJ2-2 TRBV18 TRBD1 - CASSPTGTGPTGELFF TGTGCCAGCTCCCCTACTGGGACAGGACCCACCGGGGAGCTGTTTTTT
TRBJ2-7 TRBV11-1 TRBD2 once CASSISGGRYEQYF TGTGCCAGCAGCATCTCGGGGGGGAGGTACGAGCAGTACTTC
TRBJ1-1 TRBV10-3 - - CAIKSGNRGTEAFF TGTGCCATCAAGAGCGGGAATCGAGGTACTGAAGCTTTCTTT
TRBJ1-3 TRBV30 - - CAWSARTVGNTIYF TGTGCCTGGAGCGCTAGGACAGTTGGAAACACCATATATTTT
TRBJ2-7 TRBV7-6 TRBD2 - CASSLGGGRWYEQYF TGTGCCAGCAGCTTAGGCGGCGGGAGATGGTACGAGCAGTACTTC
TRBJ2-5 TRBV6-2/TRBV6-3 TRBD1 - CASSYVPGGFETQYF TGTGCCAGCAGTTACGTTCCAGGGGGATTTGAGACCCAGTACTTC
TRBJ2-6 TRBV6-5 - few CASQTGNSGANVLTF TGTGCCAGCCAGACAGGCAACTCTGGGGCCAACGTCCTGACTTTC
TRBJ2-7 TRBV28 - - CASTPERLGSYEQYF TGTGCCAGCACTCCCGAGCGGTTGGGGTCCTACGAGCAGTACTTC
TRBJ2-1 TRBV24-1 TRBD2 - CATSEAGEQFF TGTGCCACCAGTGAAGCGGGGGAGCAGTTCTTC
TRBJ2-1 TRBV24-1 TRBD2 - CATSDPGLAVYNEQFF TGTGCCACCAGTGACCCGGGACTAGCCGTTTACAATGAGCAGTTCTTC
TRBJ2-1 TRBV24-1 TRBD2 - CATSDPTSGRVPRDEQFF TGTGCCACCAGTGACCCCACTAGCGGGAGGGTCCCTAGGGATGAGCAGTTCTTC
TRBJ2-1 TRBV19 - - CASSILRDYYNEQFF TGTGCCAGTAGTATCCTACGGGATTACTACAATGAGCAGTTCTTC
TRBJ1-2 TRBV7-9 TRBD1 - CASSLGQGNYGYTF TGTGCCAGCAGCTTAGGACAGGGGAACTATGGCTACACCTTC
TRBJ2-3 TRBV9 - - CASSRRGPSTDTQYF TGTGCCAGCAGCCGTCGGGGTCCTAGCACAGATACGCAGTATTTT